This T cell receptor (beta chain) appears in the sequencing data of a study of T cells in Graves' hyperthyroidism and ophthalmopathy. The study's findings and limits: Most clonotypes expanded in thyroid above 0.001 were likewise present in blood.

Diagnostic assessment was based on clinical symptoms, serum thyroxine and TRAb, thyroid ultrasound and orbital computed tomography. This clonotype was observed a few times. Its specificity is not known. RNA transcripts were the template for amplifying TCR beta CDR3 regions. In the first-round RT-PCR of the TCR CDR3, the HTBI primer set was used. Each CDR3 protein is one row after TCRdb ran MiXCR on the multiplex PCR reads. The data contain roughly 98,000 distinct CDR3 sequences, roughly 39% of them singletons. There are 16 residues in the CDR3. Germline values: CDR1 SGDLS, CDR2 YYNGEE. J gave up 6 bases and V 2 bases, and 3 bases lay outside the gene matches.

This TCR was sampled from a woman aged 30 to 39 with Graves' hyperthyroidism. This sequence joins TRBV9 and TRBJ2-3; the match to TRBD2 covers 16 bases. Sequenced input: peripheral blood or thyroid tissue (not recorded which). The CDR3 sequence: CASSVGTSGRADTQYF. In nucleotides, the CDR3 is TGTGCCAGCAGCGTGGGGACTAGCGGGAGGGCCGATACGCAGTATTTT.